These 11 T cell receptor beta chains came from one sample sequenced in a study of CD8 T cells in Susac syndrome. Random hexamers were used to reverse transcribe the RNA input (roughly 0.5 to 1 ug). TCRdb analysed the immunoSEQ multiplex PCR reads with MiXCR anew, one entry per CDR3 protein. The sample lists 250,000 to 300,000 distinct CDR3 sequences, about 89% occurring once. The sequenced sample was CD8+ T cells from PBMCs. The receptors were gathered from a human donor with multiple sclerosis.

The chain recombines TRBV12-3 or TRBV12-4 with TRBJ2-3, with a weak D call TRBD1 (5 bases). This CDR3 is built from 14 residues. V was pared by 5 bases and J by 1 base, with 10 bases between. CDR3 nucleotides: TGTGCCAGCAGTAATTTGACAGGCACAGATACGCAGTATTTT. Residues: CASSNLTGTDTQYF.

V gene TRBV6-5 combines with J gene TRBJ2-7, with D maybe TRBD1 (6 bases). Trimming cost V 2 bases and J 3 bases, with 17 bases left between them. The CDR3 loop spans 16 amino acids. Germline V gene sequence: CDR1 MNHEY, CDR2 SVGAGI. CDR3 sequence: CASSYGTLGADYEQYF. Here the CDR3 DNA reads TGTGCCAGCAGTTACGGGACGCTGGGGGCCGACTACGAGCAGTACTTC.

This clonotype was picked up one time. The gene calls are TRBV10-3 and TRBJ2-7, with TRBD1 matching 9 bases. The V segment lost 3 bases and the J segment 1 base; nucleotides outside the gene matches: 16. This CDR3 has 19 residues. In germline, CDR1 is ENHRY, CDR2 SYGVKD. The CDR3 protein is CAISEPKDPGQGYSYEQYF. CDR3 bases: TGTGCCATCAGTGAACCAAAAGACCCGGGACAGGGTTATTCCTACGAGCAGTACTTC.

CDR3 residues: CASSLGHTDTQYF. The CDR3 DNA reads as TGTGCCAGCAGTCTTGGACACACAGATACGCAGTATTTT. This chain connects TRBV27 to TRBJ2-3; maybe TRBD1 (5 bases). V dropped 5 bases and J dropped 2 bases, with 8 bases sitting between them. Per the germline V gene, CDR1 is MNHEY and CDR2 is SMNVEV (reference sequence). The CDR3 contains 13 residues.

This clonotype showed up just once. The chain combines TRBV9 with TRBJ2-1; 9 bases match TRBD2. The CDR3 has 15 amino acids. CDR1 is SGDLS, CDR2 YYNGEE, per germline. J lost 7 bases, V lost 3 bases, and 8 bases had no gene match. The chain's CDR3 is CASSALAGRGNEQFF. The CDR3 coding sequence is TGTGCCAGCAGCGCCCTAGCGGGACGGGGGAATGAGCAGTTCTTC.

J is TRBJ2-2 and V is TRBV19; 8 positions match TRBD2. This CDR3 has 12 residues. In germline, CDR1 is LNHDA, CDR2 SQIVND (reference sequence). The V and J ends lost 11 bases and 7 bases, in that order; junction bases with no gene match: 6. In DNA, the CDR3 is TGTGCCTCCCGGGGGGGCTTCGGGGAGCTGTTTTTT. The encoded protein is CASRGGFGELFF.

A few counts support this clonotype. The J gene is TRBJ2-3, the V gene TRBV7-3; 8 bases agree with TRBD2. V lost 6 bases, J lost 6 bases, and 8 bases stayed unmatched. Per the germline V gene, CDR1 is SGHTA and CDR2 is FQGTGA. The CDR3 loop spans 14 amino acids. The CDR3 nucleotides are TGTGCCAGCAGTCGACTAGCGCTCTTTGATACGCAGTATTTT. Its translation is CASSRLALFDTQYF.

As regards this clonotype: The junction and the germline gene differ at one end; a read error may be behind it. CDR3: CAISGRENTGELFF. In DNA, the CDR3 is TGTGCCATCAGTGGGCGGGAGAACACCGGGGAGCTGTTTTTT. This chain uses TRBV6-2 or TRBV6-3 with TRBJ2-2, with D perhaps matching TRBD2 (6 bases). Germline V gives CDR1 MNHEY, CDR2 SVGEGT. This CDR3 spans 14 amino acids.

V and J are TRBV27 and TRBJ2-5; D is unresolved. The CDR3 runs to 12 residues. Trimming cost V 0 bases and J 3 bases, with 2 bases left between them. In germline, CDR1 is MNHEY, CDR2 SMNVEV (reference sequence). CDR3 sequence (DNA): TGTGCCAGCAGTTTATCCAAAGAGACCCAGTACTTC. Its protein product is CASSLSKETQYF.

The rearrangement links TRBV20-1 to TRBJ2-1; TRBD1 is a possible D gene (6 bases). Germline V gene sequence: CDR1 DFQATT, CDR2 SNEGSKA (reference sequence). The V end was cut by 0 bases, the J end by 0 bases, with 21 bases between. This CDR3 has 19 amino acids. Here the CDR3 DNA reads TGCAGTGCTAGAGATCGTGCACAGGGAACACCTCGCTCCTACAATGAGCAGTTCTTC. Translating gives CSARDRAQGTPRSYNEQFF.

The chain links TRBV20-1 to TRBJ2-3; D gene unclear. CDR1 and CDR2 from the germline V gene are DFQATT and SNEGSKA (reference sequence). The length of the CDR3 is 15 residues. The ends were cut back, 5 bases at V and 0 bases at J, with 15 bases in the middle. CDR3 sequence: CSAPPLAMSTDTQYF. The DNA of the CDR3 is TGCAGTGCTCCCCCACTGGCAATGAGCACAGATACGCAGTATTTT.